These 14 T cell receptor beta chains originate from one sample sequenced in a study of OX40 agonist ivuxolimab in advanced cancers. This table comes from immunoSEQ multiplex PCR, and its TCRdb copy is limited to in-frame clones, with some not included. The sample carries some 15,000 clones, around four fifths recorded once. The source material was CD4+ or CD8+ T cells sorted from blood, sampled in a trial of the OX40 agonist ivuxolimab. All receptors come from an adult with an advanced solid tumor such as melanoma, head and neck, liver or kidney cancer.

The chain combines TRBV30 with TRBJ1-2; the match to TRBD1 covers 8 bases. Germline V lookup: CDR1 GTSNPN, CDR2 SVGIG (reference sequence). V lost 5 bases, J lost 11 bases, and 7 bases stayed unmatched. This CDR3 comprises 11 residues. CDR3 nucleotides: TGTGCCTGGGACGGACAGGGCGGTTACACCTTC. It codes for CAWDGQGGYTF.

The chain links TRBV9 to TRBJ1-6; no firm D call. Germline V lookup: CDR1 SGDLS, CDR2 YYNGEE. The CDR3 is 15 amino acids. V was clipped by 0 bases and J by 8 bases, with 12 bases between them. This CDR3 is CASSVGVTRDSPLHF. The DNA of the CDR3 is TGTGCCAGCAGCGTAGGAGTAACACGAGATTCACCCCTCCACTTT.

The chain recombines TRBV20-1 with TRBJ2-1; 8 nucleotides agree with TRBD2. The CDR3 sequence is 10 residues long. V lost 5 bases, J lost 15 bases, and 6 bases stayed unmatched. The germline CDR1 and CDR2 sequences are DFQATT and SNEGSKA (reference sequence). DNA of the CDR3: TGCAGTGCTCTAAGCGGGAGACCGTTCTTC. Its translation is CSALSGRPFF.

The rearrangement uses TRBV4-3 and TRBJ2-7; 10 bases match TRBD1. The germline V gene has CDR1 LGHNA and CDR2 YSLEER. The ends lost 3 bases at V and 5 bases at J; junction bases unmatched: 7. The CDR3 runs to 15 residues. CDR3 region: CASSQAGTGEDEQYF. CDR3 coding DNA: TGCGCCAGCAGCCAGGCGGGGACAGGGGAAGACGAGCAGTACTTC.

In regard to this clone: Other DNA sequences in the same sample also yield this CDR3. The chain recombines TRBV7-9 with TRBJ2-3, with 14 bases aligning to TRBD2. The V and J ends lost 5 bases and 5 bases, in that order; junction bases with no gene match: 15. The CDR3 is 19 amino acids. CDR1 SEHNR and CDR2 FQNEAQ come from the germline V gene (reference sequence). The CDR3 DNA reads as TGTGCCAGCAGCGCAGCCAACCCGGGACTAGCGGGAGTTGGAGATACGCAGTATTTT. The encoded protein is CASSAANPGLAGVGDTQYF.

The chain joins TRBV28 to TRBJ2-7, with D unclear. V was shortened by 6 bases and J by 2 bases, with 5 bases between the two germline ends. CDR3 length: 11 residues. Per germline, CDR1 MDHEN and CDR2 SYDVKM. The CDR3 nucleotides are TGTGCCAGCAGCCCCACCTACGAGCAGTACTTC. Translation gives CASSPTYEQYF.

This clone was counted a single time. The chain is built from TRBV5-6 and TRBJ1-5; D not certain. V was shortened by 0 bases and J by 1 base, with 5 bases between the two germline ends. The CDR3 runs 14 residues. The germline V gene has CDR1 SGHDT and CDR2 YYEEEE. The CDR3 DNA is TGTGCCAGCAGCTTGGACGGGAGCAATCAGCCCCAGCATTTT. Its translation: CASSLDGSNQPQHF.

J is TRBJ2-3 and V is TRBV9, with 7 bases that match TRBD2. The junction had 10 bases not matched to a gene; V was cut back by 3 bases and J by 3 bases. The CDR3 extends over 16 amino acids. Germline-derived CDR1 and CDR2 are SGDLS and YYNGEE. DNA of the CDR3: TGTGCCAGCAGCGATCCGGGAGGAGTGCCAACAGATACGCAGTATTTT. Residues: CASSDPGGVPTDTQYF.

The rearrangement uses TRBV7-6 and TRBJ2-6; no clear D gene. The germline V gene encodes CDR1 SGHVS and CDR2 FNYEAQ. The CDR3 contains 17 residues. Trimming removed 5 bases from V and 5 bases from J, with 19 bases in between. The CDR3 bases are TGTGCCAGCAGCAAGGAATTCTCACAAAGTCGGGCCAACGTCCTGACTTTC. Translating it yields CASSKEFSQSRANVLTF. Using reference TRBV7-6 and TRBJ2-6 for the parts outside the CDR3, the full variable domain is GAGVSQSPRYKVTKRGQDVALRCDPISGHVSLYWYRQALGQGPEFLTYFNYEAQQDKSGLPNDRFSAERPEGSISTLTIQRTEQRDSAMYRCASSKEFSQSRANVLTFGAGSRLTVL.

The gene calls are TRBV5-4 and TRBJ2-1, with D possibly being TRBD1 (5 bases). CDR3 length: 14 residues. From germline, CDR1 is SGHNT and CDR2 YYREEE (reference sequence). Between the trimmed V and J ends, which lost 7 bases and 2 bases, there was a span of 13 bases. The CDR3 here is CASGAFMAYNEQFF. CDR3 DNA sequence: TGTGCCAGCGGGGCCTTTATGGCCTACAATGAGCAGTTCTTC.

The chain joins TRBV5-1 to TRBJ2-1, with 12 bases matching TRBD2. Germline values: CDR1 SGHRS, CDR2 YFSETQ. The CDR3 extends over 16 amino acids. With V trimmed by 4 bases and J by 9 bases, 11 bases remained unmatched. The CDR3, as DNA: TGCGCCAGCAGCCTCATTCTAGCGGGAGGGGTTGTTGAGCAGTTCTTC. Protein sequence: CASSLILAGGVVEQFF.

The chain is built from TRBV4-3 and TRBJ1-1; D unresolved. This CDR3 spans 15 amino acids. V was clipped by 1 base and J by 0 bases, with 9 bases between them. CDR1 and CDR2 (germline): LGHNA, YSLEER. The CDR3 spells CASSQVGRMNTEAFF. The CDR3 DNA is TGCGCCAGCAGCCAAGTCGGCAGAATGAACACTGAAGCTTTCTTT.

V and J are TRBV6-1 and TRBJ1-5, with D hard to call. CDR1 is MNHNS and CDR2 is SASEGT in the germline V gene. This CDR3 comprises 15 residues. V lost 3 bases to trimming and J lost 2 bases, with 11 bases between them. The CDR3, as DNA: TGTGCCAGCAGTGATTGGGGTTGGGGCAATCAGCCCCAGCATTTT. It encodes CASSDWGWGNQPQHF.

This chain links TRBV6-5 with TRBJ2-2; possibly TRBD1 for D (5 bases). Germline values: CDR1 MNHEY, CDR2 SVGAGI. The CDR3 length is 15 residues. Trimming took off 8 bases at V and 4 bases at J, with 17 bases between the two ends. The CDR3 nucleotides read TGTGCCAGCGGGATCCGGACAAGCCTCACCGGGGAGCTGTTTTTT. Its translation: CASGIRTSLTGELFF.